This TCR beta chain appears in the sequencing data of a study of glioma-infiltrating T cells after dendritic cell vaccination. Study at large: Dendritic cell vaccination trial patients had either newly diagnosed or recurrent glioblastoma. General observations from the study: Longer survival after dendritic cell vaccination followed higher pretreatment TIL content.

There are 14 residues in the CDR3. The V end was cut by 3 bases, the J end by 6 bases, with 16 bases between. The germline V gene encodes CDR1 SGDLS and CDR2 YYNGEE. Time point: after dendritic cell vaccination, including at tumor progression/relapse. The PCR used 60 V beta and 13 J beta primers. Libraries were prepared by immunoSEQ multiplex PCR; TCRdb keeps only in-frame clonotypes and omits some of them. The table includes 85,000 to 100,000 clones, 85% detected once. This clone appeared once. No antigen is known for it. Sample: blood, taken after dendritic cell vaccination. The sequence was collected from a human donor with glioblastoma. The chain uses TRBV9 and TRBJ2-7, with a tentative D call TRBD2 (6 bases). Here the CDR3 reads CASSAHGGSGEQYF. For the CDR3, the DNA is TGTGCCAGCAGCGCCCACGGAGGGTCGGGCGAGCAGTACTTC.